Listed below are T cell receptor beta chains from one sample, sequenced in a study of regulatory T cells in long-lasting Graves disease. TCRdb analysed the multiplex PCR reads with MiXCR anew, one entry per CDR3 protein. The data show about 470,000 distinct CDR3 sequences, 20% seen once. The specimen was peripheral blood mononuclear cells (PBMCs), collected when the disease was refractory, from a patient treated with antithyroid drugs. Source of these receptors: a female donor with Graves disease. CDR3s include the opening cysteine and the closing phenylalanine or tryptophan. D genes are given only for firm matches. Not all rows give a size; the values are once, few, many and, for expanded clones, a class.

j_call d_call v_call clone_size cdr3_aa cdr3_nt
TRBJ2-7 TRBD2 TRBV6-5 NA CASSYSTGLAEEQYF TGTGCCAGCAGTTACTCCACAGGACTAGCGGAAGAGCAGTACTTC
TRBJ1-4 NA TRBV7-2 few CASSLGSLTGPLEKLFF TGTGCCAGCAGCTTAGGTTCTCTGACAGGCCCCTTGGAAAAACTGTTTTTT
TRBJ2-2 NA TRBV12-3/TRBV12-4 many CASSLTARLLTGELFF TGTGCCAGCAGTTTAACCGCCCGACTACTAACCGGGGAGCTGTTTTTT
TRBJ1-2 NA TRBV29-1 few CSVDNGYTF TGCAGCGTTGATAATGGCTACACCTTC
TRBJ2-3 TRBD2 TRBV5-1 NA CASSPLSGRAKDTQYF TGCGCCAGCAGCCCGCTTAGCGGGAGGGCCAAGGATACGCAGTATTTT
TRBJ1-5 TRBD1 TRBV6-4 many CASSAPSTGGFQPQHF TGTGCCAGCAGCGCGCCCTCGACAGGGGGATTTCAGCCCCAGCATTTT
TRBJ2-7 TRBD2 TRBV5-4 NA CASSWRTSGPYEQYF TGTGCCAGCAGCTGGCGGACTAGCGGGCCCTACGAGCAGTACTTC
TRBJ2-4 NA TRBV7-8 few CASVQEGDIGVLPKNIQYF TGTGCCAGCGTCCAGGAGGGGGACATAGGGGTCCTACCCAAAAACATTCAGTACTTC
TRBJ2-7 NA TRBV20-1 NA CSAMPDQRAQNYEQYF TGCAGTGCTATGCCCGACCAGCGGGCCCAGAACTACGAGCAGTACTTC
TRBJ2-2 TRBD1 TRBV3-1 NA CASSQVRGLTGELFF TGTGCCAGCAGCCAAGTCAGGGGGCTGACCGGGGAGCTGTTTTTT
TRBJ1-2 NA TRBV28 many CASRKDSPSRGYTF TGTGCCAGCAGGAAGGACAGCCCAAGTCGCGGCTACACCTTC
TRBJ2-7 TRBD2 TRBV18 few CASSPQSREGREQYF TGTGCCAGCTCACCACAATCGCGGGAGGGCCGCGAGCAGTACTTC
TRBJ2-5 NA TRBV27 many CASSLSGLAQETQYF TGTGCCAGCAGTTTATCTGGGCTAGCCCAAGAGACCCAGTACTTC
TRBJ1-1 NA TRBV2 many CASSSGVSGGGRTEAFF TGTGCCAGCAGTTCCGGGGTCAGCGGCGGCGGACGAACTGAAGCTTTCTTT
TRBJ2-7 TRBD1 TRBV9 NA CASSVFGTGLNEQYF TGTGCCAGCAGCGTATTTGGGACAGGGCTGAACGAGCAGTACTTC
TRBJ2-1 TRBD2 TRBV6-5 few CASSWATSGSNNEQFF TGTGCCAGCAGTTGGGCGACTAGCGGGAGTAACAATGAGCAGTTCTTC
TRBJ2-7 NA TRBV5-1 few CASSIGQTYEQYF TGCGCCAGCAGCATTGGACAAACCTACGAGCAGTACTTC
TRBJ1-1 TRBD1 TRBV7-9 NA CASSLRRDRANTEAFF TGTGCCAGCAGCTTACGCCGGGACAGGGCGAACACTGAAGCTTTCTTT
TRBJ1-4 NA TRBV4-1 few CASSQDPGATNEKLFF TGCGCCAGCAGCCAAGATCCAGGGGCAACTAATGAAAAACTGTTTTTT
TRBJ2-7 NA TRBV6-5 many CASSYSRSYEQYF TGTGCCAGCAGTTACTCGAGGAGCTACGAGCAGTACTTC
TRBJ2-5 TRBD2 TRBV28 many CASRSLAGVWETQYF TGTGCCAGCAGGTCTCTAGCGGGAGTGTGGGAGACCCAGTACTTC
TRBJ2-4 NA TRBV6-1 many CASSHGKNIQYF TGTGCCAGCAGTCACGGGAAAAACATTCAGTACTTC
TRBJ2-5 TRBD1 TRBV12-5 many CASGSYRGPRETQYF TGTGCTAGTGGTTCCTACAGGGGCCCCAGGGAGACCCAGTACTTC
TRBJ2-7 NA TRBV28 many CASSLTRASYEQYF TGTGCCAGCAGTTTAACCAGGGCTTCCTACGAGCAGTACTTC
TRBJ1-1 NA TRBV4-1 once CASSAPGEYTEAFF TGCGCCAGCAGCGCCCCCGGAGAGTACACTGAAGCTTTCTTT
TRBJ2-7 NA TRBV18 NA CASSPLRGYEQYF TGTGCCAGCTCACCCCTCCGGGGATACGAGCAGTACTTC
TRBJ2-7 NA TRBV11-1 many CASSYAPTIYEQYF TGTGCCAGCAGCTACGCCCCGACTATCTACGAGCAGTACTTC
TRBJ2-1 TRBD2 TRBV12-3/TRBV12-4 NA CASSLGVGGRFF TGTGCCAGCAGTTTAGGTGTGGGAGGGCGGTTCTTC
TRBJ2-7 NA TRBV18 NA CASSPPGTRSYEQYF TGTGCCAGCTCACCACCTGGGACGAGATCCTACGAGCAGTACTTC
TRBJ1-2 TRBD1 TRBV6-5 few CASSYLGQIVFYGYTF TGTGCCAGCAGTTACCTGGGACAGATAGTATTCTATGGCTACACCTTC
TRBJ1-5 NA TRBV6-1 many CASSDYQRDQPQHF TGTGCCAGCAGTGATTATCAGCGGGATCAGCCCCAGCATTTT
TRBJ1-2 NA TRBV27 many CASTKDYYGYTF TGTGCCAGCACAAAGGATTACTATGGCTACACCTTC
TRBJ2-2 NA TRBV19 NA CASSVSLQGTGELFF TGTGCCAGTAGTGTGTCTCTACAGGGAACCGGGGAGCTGTTTTTT
TRBJ1-6 NA TRBV2 many CASSEARSAYNSPLHF TGTGCCAGCAGTGAAGCGCGGTCCGCGTACAATTCACCCCTCCACTTT
TRBJ2-1 NA TRBV4-2 NA CASSQSLGGAYNEQFF TGTGCCAGCAGCCAAAGCTTGGGCGGTGCCTACAATGAGCAGTTCTTC
TRBJ1-1 NA TRBV5-4 NA CASSLASRGNTEAFF TGTGCCAGCAGCTTGGCAAGCAGGGGGAACACTGAAGCTTTCTTT
TRBJ1-3 NA TRBV6-5 many CASSYSIPALRNTIYF TGTGCCAGCAGTTACTCGATCCCAGCACTAAGAAACACCATATATTTT
TRBJ1-1 TRBD1 TRBV27 many CASSLGTDMNTEAFF TGTGCCAGCAGTTTGGGGACAGATATGAACACTGAAGCTTTCTTT
TRBJ2-7 TRBD1 TRBV5-1 few CASSRPGQRAYEQYF TGCGCCAGCAGCCGGCCGGGACAGAGGGCCTACGAGCAGTACTTC
TRBJ2-7 NA TRBV28 many CASSLPGAEQYF TGTGCCAGCAGTTTACCAGGGGCCGAGCAGTACTTC
TRBJ2-5 NA TRBV5-4 NA CASSFGPGETQYF TGTGCCAGCAGCTTTGGTCCGGGGGAGACCCAGTACTTC
TRBJ2-7 NA TRBV28 few CASSPRSRAGYEQYF TGTGCCAGCAGTCCCCGTTCCAGGGCCGGCTACGAGCAGTACTTC
TRBJ2-2 TRBD2 TRBV5-1 NA CASSPIAGANTGELFF TGTGCCAGCAGCCCCATAGCGGGCGCGAACACCGGGGAGCTGTTTTTT
TRBJ2-7 TRBD2 TRBV28 many CASSLWGLAGGDEQYF TGTGCCAGCAGTTTATGGGGGCTAGCGGGAGGAGACGAGCAGTACTTC